The 10 T cell receptor beta chains presented below share a single source sample, sequenced in a study of cytomegalovirus exposure and HLA in healthy donors. Use of 60 Vbeta and 13 Jbeta primers characterized the PCR. The assay was immunoSEQ multiplex PCR, and TCRdb's table has in-frame clones only and misses some. The table lists about 55,000 clones, roughly 80% of them singletons. Specimen: PBMCs. The source is a man under 40 in good health and CMV-seronegative.

CDR3 DNA sequence: TGTGCCAGCAGCATCCAGGACAGGACCAGTGAGCAGTTCTTC. Amino acids: CASSIQDRTSEQFF. The chain carries TRBV7-2 and TRBJ2-1; 7 bases match TRBD1. This CDR3 region has 14 residues. Germline values: CDR1 SGHTA, CDR2 FQGNSA. The ends lost 5 bases at V and 9 bases at J; junction bases unmatched: 10.

The CDR3 loop reads CASSPRVNNEQFF. CDR3 in DNA: TGTGCCAGCAGTCCCAGGGTGAACAATGAGCAGTTCTTC. The chain links TRBV6-5 to TRBJ2-1, with D possibly TRBD1 on 5 matching bases. Trimming took 5 bases from V and 5 from J, leaving 10 bases between them. Per germline, CDR1 MNHEY and CDR2 SVGAGI. There are 13 residues in the CDR3.

This clone was seen only a few times. The V gene is TRBV6-1, the J gene TRBJ1-1; no clear D. The CDR3 covers 18 residues. Trimming stripped 2 bases from V and 0 bases from J, with 19 bases between. Germline V lookup: CDR1 MNHNS, CDR2 SASEGT. The CDR3 coding sequence is TGTGCCAGCAGTGAACCTAACCCGACACTTACCATGAACACTGAAGCTTTCTTT. Translating it yields CASSEPNPTLTMNTEAFF.

This clone was detected only a few times. The J gene is TRBJ2-7, the V gene TRBV10-3, with a possible D match to TRBD1 (5 bases). CDR1 is ENHRY, CDR2 SYGVKD, per germline. This CDR3 spans 13 amino acids. Deletions cut 3 bases from V and 4 bases from J, with 10 bases between. CDR3 loop: CAISDRTLYEQYF. The CDR3 nucleotides read TGTGCCATCAGTGACCGGACACTTTACGAGCAGTACTTC.

This clone was seen only once. The V gene is TRBV4-1, the J gene TRBJ2-3; D not certain. The V end lost 0 bases, the J end lost 5 bases, and 6 bases lay between the germline ends. The germline gives CDR1 MGHRA, CDR2 YSYEKL. The CDR3 extends over 13 amino acids. The CDR3 DNA follows: TGCGCCAGCAGCCAAGACCCAGTAGATACGCAGTATTTT. Translation gives CASSQDPVDTQYF.

This chain connects TRBV7-2 to TRBJ2-7; 7 bases map to TRBD2. With 4 bases clipped from V and 0 bases from J, the junction kept 9 bases outside the gene matches. The CDR3 is made up of 16 amino acids. Germline V gene lookup returns CDR1 SGHTA and CDR2 FQGNSA. CDR3: CASSSQGGVSSYEQYF. In DNA, the CDR3 is TGTGCCAGCAGCTCCCAGGGAGGGGTCAGCTCCTACGAGCAGTACTTC.

V is TRBV7-9 and J is TRBJ1-5, with 9 positions matching TRBD1. CDR1 and CDR2 from the germline V gene are SEHNR and FQNEAQ (reference sequence). The ends lost 1 base at V and 0 bases at J; junction bases unmatched: 7. This CDR3 spans 18 amino acids. The CDR3 DNA is TGTGCCAGCAGCTTAGGGGGGGGGACAGGGATTAGCAATCAGCCCCAGCATTTT. Amino acid sequence: CASSLGGGTGISNQPQHF.

The table lists this clone with a few counts. The CDR3 nucleotides read TGCAGCGTTCCCGGAGTGGGACAGGGCACATCTGAAGCTTTCTTT. Translated, it gives CSVPGVGQGTSEAFF. V is TRBV29-1 and J is TRBJ1-1; 9 nucleotides match TRBD1. The CDR3 sequence is 15 residues long. V was clipped by 5 bases and J by 6 bases; unmatched bases: 13. Per the germline V gene, CDR1 is SQVTM and CDR2 is ANQGSEA.

This chain uses TRBV7-2 with TRBJ1-3, with a tentative D call TRBD1 (6 bases). The CDR3 covers 15 residues. V was trimmed by 3 bases and J by 1 base, leaving 10 bases between them. Germline V gives CDR1 SGHTA, CDR2 FQGNSA. In nucleotides, the CDR3 is TGTGCCAGCAGCTTGCAGGGGCAGTCTGGAAACACCATATATTTT. Translation gives CASSLQGQSGNTIYF. The variable domain in full, with the rest retrieved from reference TRBV7-2 and TRBJ1-3, is GAGVSQSPSNKVTEKGKDVELRCDPISGHTALYWYRQSLGQGLEFLIYFQGNSAPDKSGLPSDRFSAERTGGSVSTLTIQRTQQEDSAVYLCASSLQGQSGNTIYFGEGSWLTVV.

V is TRBV2 and J is TRBJ2-7; the D gene is possibly TRBD1 (5 bases). Germline assignment: CDR1 SNHLY and CDR2 FYNNEI. The CDR3 extends over 13 amino acids. Trimming cost V 4 bases and J 3 bases, with 10 bases left between them. CDR3 region: CASSARQSYEQYF. CDR3 nucleotides: TGTGCCAGCAGTGCGAGACAGAGCTACGAGCAGTACTTC.